Sequencing of this T cell receptor beta chain was carried out in a study of blood T cell repertoires in COVID-19. Germline lookup yields CDR1 SNHLY and CDR2 FYNNEI. Trimming removed 7 bases from V and 0 bases from J; junction bases left unmatched: 3. The CDR3 extends over 15 amino acids. TCRdb's copy holds only in-frame clones and misses some; the assay was immunoSEQ multiplex PCR. Among 130,000 or so clones listed, about four fifths were seen once. The receptor was isolated from a man aged 55 to 70 with active or convalescent COVID-19. Sample: peripheral blood. The rearrangement links TRBV2 to TRBJ2-2; 9 bases are a match to TRBD2. CDR3 region: CASKTSGANTGELFF. The DNA for the CDR3 is TGTGCCAGCAAGACTAGCGGAGCGAACACCGGGGAGCTGTTTTTT.